A selection of T cell receptor beta chains follows, all from one sample in a study of blood T cell repertoires in COVID-19. The protocol was immunoSEQ multiplex PCR, while the TCRdb copy is restricted to in-frame clones and leaves out a portion. This sample has over 200,000 clones, with about 90% found just once. The specimen was peripheral blood. These receptors originate from a man between 60 and 70 years old with COVID-19, enrolled during active disease. The CDR3 runs from the conserved cysteine through the conserved F or W. The D gene is left open where the match is weak. Size tells how often a clone was seen (once, few, many) or the class of an expanded clone, and some rows leave it out.

CDR3 protein | CDR3 DNA | V gene | clone size | J gene | D gene
CASNLGGKRGDTQYF | TGTGCCAGCAACCTAGGCGGAAAACGGGGAGATACGCAGTATTTT | TRBV28 | NA | TRBJ2-3 | NA
CASSLGSTGFFNYGYTF | TGTGCCAGCAGCTTGGGAAGCACAGGGTTTTTCAACTATGGCTACACCTTC | TRBV5-4 | NA | TRBJ1-2 | NA
CSAERPGGYTF | TGCAGTGCAGAGAGGCCCGGGGGCTACACCTTC | TRBV20-1 | NA | TRBJ1-2 | NA
CASSQEYSAGNLREQYF | TGTGCCAGCAGCCAAGAATATTCAGCGGGCAACCTACGAGAGCAGTACTTC | TRBV3-1/TRBV3-2 | NA | TRBJ2-7 | NA
CASSQTGQGGGYTF | TGCGCCAGCAGCCAGACGGGACAGGGCGGCGGCTACACCTTC | TRBV4-1 | NA | TRBJ1-2 | TRBD1
CASSPQSGQANYGYTF | TGTGCCAGCAGCCCCCAGTCAGGACAGGCGAACTATGGCTACACCTTC | TRBV4-2 | NA | TRBJ1-2 | TRBD1
CASSKGDRTGRTEAFF | TGTGCCAGCAGCAAAGGGGATCGGACAGGGCGGACTGAAGCTTTCTTT | TRBV21-1 | NA | TRBJ1-1 | NA
CASSIGGTGGRIAGYTF | TGTGCCAGTAGTATTGGAGGGACAGGGGGCCGTATTGCTGGCTACACCTTC | TRBV19 | NA | TRBJ1-2 | TRBD1
CASSPGTGGQPQHF | TGTGCCAGCAGCCCCGGGACAGGTGGACAGCCCCAGCATTTT | TRBV28 | NA | TRBJ1-5 | TRBD1
CASSPDNTDTQYF | TGTGCCAGCTCACCGGACAACACAGATACGCAGTATTTT | TRBV18 | NA | TRBJ2-3 | NA
CASSLTRGGGGTEAFF | TGTGCCAGCAGCTTAACCCGTGGGGGGGGAGGCACTGAAGCTTTCTTT | TRBV11-2 | NA | TRBJ1-1 | NA
CASSAALAASYEQYF | TGTGCCAGCAGCGCAGCGCTAGCGGCCTCCTACGAGCAGTACTTC | TRBV7-2 | once | TRBJ2-7 | TRBD2
CASSLRPSGNNEQFF | TGTGCCAGCAGCTTACGCCCTAGCGGGAACAATGAGCAGTTCTTC | TRBV7-2 | NA | TRBJ2-1 | TRBD2
CASSLGQGAYSF | TGTGCCAGCAGTCTAGGACAGGGGGCCTACTCCTTC | TRBV12-3/TRBV12-4 | NA | TRBJ1-2 | TRBD1
CASSLDRGTLSGNTIYF | TGTGCCAGCAGCTTAGACCGGGGTACCCTCTCTGGAAACACCATATATTTT | TRBV11-2 | once | TRBJ1-3 | NA
CASSRTGMLGYTF | TGTGCCAGCAGCCGAACAGGAATGCTCGGCTACACCTTC | TRBV5-4 | NA | TRBJ1-2 | NA
CASRPGQGANTGELFF | TGTGCCAGTAGACCGGGACAGGGGGCTAACACCGGGGAGCTGTTTTTT | TRBV19 | once | TRBJ2-2 | TRBD1
CASSPTGIHEQYF | TGTGCCAGCAGCCCTACAGGGATTCACGAGCAGTACTTC | TRBV7-9 | NA | TRBJ2-7 | NA
CASSTTGSGNTIYF | TGTGCCAGCAGTACGACAGGGTCTGGAAACACCATATATTTT | TRBV3-1/TRBV3-2 | once | TRBJ1-3 | TRBD1
CASSVQGQNTEAFF | TGTGCCAGCAGCGTACAGGGGCAGAACACTGAAGCTTTCTTT | TRBV9 | NA | TRBJ1-1 | NA
CASKRGPHESIQYF | TGTGCCAGTAAGCGGGGTCCCCACGAGTCCATTCAGTACTTC | TRBV19 | NA | TRBJ2-4 | TRBD2
CASSQPSGGAHEQFF | TGTGCCAGCAGCCAACCTAGCGGGGGGGCCCATGAGCAGTTCTTC | TRBV5-6 | NA | TRBJ2-1 | TRBD2
CASSLTENSNQPQHF | TGTGCCAGCAGTCTGACAGAGAATAGCAATCAGCCCCAGCATTTT | TRBV27 | NA | TRBJ1-5 | NA
CATSKEGMAYGYTF | TGTGCCACCAGCAAGGAGGGGATGGCCTATGGCTACACCTTC | TRBV15 | NA | TRBJ1-2 | NA
CAGGPYNEQFF | TGTGCCGGGGGCCCCTACAATGAGCAGTTCTTC | TRBV2 | NA | TRBJ2-1 | NA
CASGQGGTDTQYF | TGTGCCAGCGGACAGGGCGGCACAGATACGCAGTATTTT | TRBV11-2 | once | TRBJ2-3 | TRBD1
CASSTGRGNEAFF | TGTGCCAGCAGTACAGGGAGGGGAAATGAAGCTTTCTTT | TRBV9 | NA | TRBJ1-1 | NA
CASRGTGKVATEAFF | TGTGCCAGCAGAGGTACAGGGAAGGTGGCCACTGAAGCTTTCTTT | TRBV6-5 | NA | TRBJ1-1 | NA
CASSSRQGTEAFF | TGTGCCAGCAGCAGTCGACAGGGCACTGAAGCTTTCTTT | TRBV14 | NA | TRBJ1-1 | TRBD1
CASSLDRNNYGYTF | TGTGCCAGCTCACTGGACAGGAATAACTATGGCTACACCTTC | TRBV18 | NA | TRBJ1-2 | TRBD1
CASSVGTGPNSGNTIYF | TGTGCCAGCAGCGTAGGGACAGGGCCCAACTCTGGAAACACCATATATTTT | TRBV9 | NA | TRBJ1-3 | TRBD1
CASSFEGQYYGYTF | TGTGCCAGCAGCTTTGAAGGACAGTACTATGGCTACACCTTC | TRBV7-2 | once | TRBJ1-2 | NA
CASSQEVVILYGYTF | TGCGCCAGCAGCCAAGAGGTAGTAATCCTCTATGGCTACACCTTC | TRBV4-3 | NA | TRBJ1-2 | NA
CATSSASRSSGANVLTF | TGTGCCACCAGCAGTGCTTCAAGGAGCTCTGGGGCCAACGTCCTGACTTTC | TRBV15 | NA | TRBJ2-6 | NA
CASSWALGLADYNEQFF | TGTGCCAGTAGTTGGGCCTTGGGACTAGCGGACTACAATGAGCAGTTCTTC | TRBV19 | NA | TRBJ2-1 | TRBD2
CASSWNPTGAYNEQFF | TGTGCCAGCAGCTGGAATCCAACAGGGGCCTACAATGAGCAGTTCTTC | TRBV5-4 | NA | TRBJ2-1 | TRBD1
CASSGRQGLGTEAFF | TGTGCCAGTAGTGGAAGACAGGGATTGGGGACTGAAGCTTTCTTT | TRBV19 | NA | TRBJ1-1 | TRBD1
CASSPQGSGNSPLHF | TGTGCCAGCAGTCCCCAGGGTTCCGGTAATTCACCCCTCCACTTT | TRBV2 | NA | TRBJ1-6 | NA